Listed here are 31 T cell receptor beta chains from one sample, sequenced in a study of low-dose radiotherapy and immunotherapy resistance in tumors. Regarding time point: after trial treatment. Treatment denoted: LDRT plus nivolumab, ipilimumab, low-dose cyclophosphamide and aspirin (RACIN trial). cDNA synthesis used a TRAV/TRBV-specific primer set for both chains. TCR amplification ran approximately 20 PCR cycles using constant-region and V-primer adapter primers. TCRdb reprocessed the reads with MiXCR, giving one entry per CDR3 protein. The sample carries roughly 90,000 distinct CDR3 sequences, 20% to 25% recorded once. The sample was PBMCs, taken after low-dose radiotherapy plus immunotherapy. The receptors derive from a female donor with ovarian cancer.

Details on this clonotype: A single base separates this from a much larger clone, so it may be a read error. The chain recombines TRBV5-4 with TRBJ2-1; 9 nucleotides line up with TRBD1. Germline V gives CDR1 SGHNT, CDR2 YYREEE (reference sequence). The CDR3 is 15 residues long. Here the CDR3 DNA reads TGTGCCAGCAGCTTGGGAGGACAGGGGCGCAATGAGCGGTTCTTC. It codes for CASSLGGQGRNERFF.

This clonotype was found many times. The chain couples TRBV11-2 to TRBJ2-5, with D perhaps matching TRBD2 (6 bases). Trimming removed 5 bases from V and 5 bases from J, with 15 bases in between. This CDR3 contains 14 residues. Germline CDR1 and CDR2: SGHAT and FQNNGV. In DNA form, the CDR3 reads TGTGCCAGCAGCCGAGGGACTGTCCTGGAGACCCAGTACTTC. Translating gives CASSRGTVLETQYF. Looking up the rest from reference TRBV11-2 and TRBJ2-5 gives the full variable domain: EAGVAQSPRYKIIEKRQSVAFWCNPISGHATLYWYQQILGQGPKLLIQFQNNGVVDDSQLPKDRFSAERLKGVDSTLKIQPAKLEDSAVYLCASSRGTVLETQYFGPGTRLLVL.

In its sample, this clonotype was seen many times. This chain links TRBV4-1 with TRBJ2-5, with TRBD2 matching over 14 bases. Germline CDR1 MGHRA, CDR2 YSYEKL. J was trimmed by 1 base and V by 1 base; bases with no gene match: 2. The length of the CDR3 is 17 residues. The chain's CDR3 is CASSQGLAGGPQETQYF. Here the CDR3 DNA reads TGCGCCAGCAGCCAAGGACTAGCGGGGGGGCCCCAAGAGACCCAGTACTTC.

This clonotype has at least ten counts. The genes are TRBV7-2 and TRBJ2-1; TRBD2 matches 11 bases. CDR1 is SGHTA, CDR2 FQGNSA, per germline. The ends lost 5 bases at V and 2 bases at J; junction bases unmatched: 5. CDR3 length: 16 residues. This CDR3 is CASSPLLAGAYNEQFF. The CDR3 nucleotides read TGTGCCAGCAGCCCTTTACTAGCGGGAGCCTACAATGAGCAGTTCTTC.

This clonotype was seen ten or more times. This sequence joins TRBV7-2 and TRBJ1-2; the D gene is possibly TRBD1 (6 bases). CDR3 size: 16 residues. Trimming removed 3 bases from V and 6 bases from J, with 20 bases in between. Per germline, CDR1 SGHTA and CDR2 FQGNSA. The CDR3 loop is CASSFFTSGGAHGYTF. In nucleotides, the CDR3 is TGTGCCAGCAGCTTTTTTACTTCGGGGGGCGCGCATGGCTACACCTTC.

This clonotype was seen ten or more times. The genes are TRBV6-6 and TRBJ2-3; TRBD2 agrees at 12 bases. This CDR3 has 17 residues. V shed 2 bases and J 5 bases; nucleotides not matched to a gene: 8. Germline V CDR1 and CDR2: MNHNY, SVGAGI (reference sequence). In nucleotides, the CDR3 is TGTGCCAGCAGTTACCCGATACTAGCGGGGGGAAGAGATACGCAGTATTTT. It encodes CASSYPILAGGRDTQYF.

The table lists this clonotype with many counts. The chain has TRBV28 and TRBJ2-2, with 9 bases lining up with TRBD2. Germline CDR1 reads MDHEN; CDR2 reads SYDVKM. Trimming cost V 8 bases and J 3 bases; bases outside gene matches: 4. The CDR3 is made up of 14 amino acids. CDR3: CASRAGGDTGELFF. CDR3 nucleotide sequence: TGTGCCAGCCGGGCGGGGGGGGACACCGGGGAGCTGTTTTTT.

This clonotype has at least ten counts. The rearrangement links TRBV10-3 to TRBJ2-5, with D possibly being TRBD2 (5 bases). Germline values: CDR1 ENHRY, CDR2 SYGVKD. The CDR3 covers 14 residues. V was cut by 6 bases and J by 5 bases, with 16 bases left in between. CDR3 loop: CAIRGSPGGETQYF. The CDR3 DNA reads as TGTGCCATCAGGGGTAGCCCGGGCGGGGAGACCCAGTACTTC.

This clonotype has at least ten counts. The chain links TRBV29-1 to TRBJ2-7; D not certain. Trimming took off 6 bases at V and 2 bases at J, with 14 bases between the two ends. Per the germline V gene, CDR1 is SQVTM and CDR2 is ANQGSEA. This CDR3 contains 13 residues. The CDR3 nucleotides are TGCAGCGTGGGGAAGGGTGGTACCTACGAGCAGTACTTC. Protein: CSVGKGGTYEQYF.

This clonotype has ten or more counts. V and J are TRBV11-3 and TRBJ1-1; D unclear. CDR1 is SGHNT, CDR2 YENEEA, per germline. The CDR3 covers 17 residues. Trimming took off 1 base at V and 1 base at J, with 16 bases between the two ends. Here the CDR3 reads CASSLGSPAKRNTEAFF. The CDR3 nucleotides are TGTGCCAGCAGCTTAGGGTCCCCGGCCAAGAGGAACACTGAAGCTTTCTTT.

The table lists this clonotype with a few counts. V usage is TRBV7-3 and J usage is TRBJ2-2; 9 bases align to TRBD2. CDR3 length: 15 amino acids. Germline trimming cut 4 bases from V and 8 bases from J; bases unmatched to any gene: 8. Germline CDR1 is SGHTA and CDR2 is FQGTGA. The CDR3 region is CASSSAGGPAGELFF. The CDR3 nucleotides read TGTGCCAGCAGCTCCGCGGGAGGGCCCGCGGGGGAGCTGTTTTTT.

This clonotype occurred many times. This chain uses TRBV4-1 with TRBJ2-3, with TRBD2 matching 13 bases. This CDR3 contains 20 residues. J was trimmed by 2 bases and V by 2 bases; bases with no gene match: 13. Germline V gene lookup returns CDR1 MGHRA and CDR2 YSYEKL. The CDR3, as DNA: TGCGCCAGCAGCCAAAAACTAGCGGGGGGGCTTGTATCCTACACAGATACGCAGTATTTT. It specifies CASSQKLAGGLVSYTDTQYF.

This clonotype was recorded many times. The V and J genes are TRBV7-2 and TRBJ2-3, with TRBD2 matching 12 bases. Germline V gene sequence: CDR1 SGHTA, CDR2 FQGNSA. V shed 5 bases, J shed 0 bases, and the junction held 3 bases outside the gene matches. This CDR3 is 16 amino acids long. This CDR3 is CASSLGLAGSTDTQYF. CDR3 nucleotides: TGTGCCAGCAGCCTTGGACTAGCGGGGAGCACAGATACGCAGTATTTT.

This clonotype came up a few times. Only one base separates this from a far larger clonotype, so it likely reflects a read error. V is TRBV11-2 and J is TRBJ2-4; perhaps TRBD2 as D (6 bases). The CDR3 spans 13 residues. Germline lookup yields CDR1 SGHAT and CDR2 FQNNGV. V was clipped by 1 base and J by 13 bases, with 14 bases between them. This CDR3 is CASSLGTTSEQYF. CDR3 DNA sequence: TGTGCCAGCAGCTTAGGGACTACCAGTGAGCAGTACTTC.

Concerning this clonotype: A far larger clone differs by one base, so this is likely a read error. The chain combines TRBV7-7 with TRBJ2-1; TRBD2 might be the D (5 bases). Germline V gene lookup returns CDR1 SSHAT and CDR2 FNYEAQ (reference sequence). The CDR3 extends over 15 amino acids. Trimming took 1 base from V and 13 from J, leaving 20 bases between them. The CDR3 here is CASSLGPGLGETQFF. The CDR3, as DNA: TGTGCCAGCAGCTTAGGCCCGGGTTTGGGAGAGACCCAGTTCTTC. Variable domain in full (rest from reference TRBV7-7 and TRBJ2-1): GAGVSQSPRYKVTKRGQDVTLRCDPISSHATLYWYQQALGQGPEFLTYFNYEAQPDKSGLPSDRFSAERPEGSISTLTIQRTEQRDSAMYRCASSLGPGLGETQFFGPGTRLTVL.

At least ten counts were recorded for this clonotype. J is TRBJ2-1 and V is TRBV7-9; TRBD2 agrees at 14 bases. This CDR3 is built from 16 residues. Per germline, CDR1 SEHNR and CDR2 FQNEAQ (reference sequence). Trimming at V came to 2 bases and at J to 7 bases, leaving 4 bases not matched to a gene. The CDR3 protein is CASSLFGTSGRNEQFF. The DNA for the CDR3 is TGTGCCAGCAGCTTATTTGGGACTAGCGGGAGAAATGAGCAGTTCTTC.

The sample holds one count of this clonotype. The conserved final phenylalanine or tryptophan is absent from the CDR3, which likely points to a read error. The chain uses TRBV28 and TRBJ2-7, with 7 positions matching TRBD1. V trimming: 6 bases; J trimming: 2 bases; junction bases outside the gene matches: 4. Germline CDR1 reads MDHEN; CDR2 reads SYDVKM. This CDR3 spans 13 amino acids. In DNA, the CDR3 is TGTGCCAGCAGGCCGGGACAGACCTACGAGCAGTACTCC. Translation gives CASRPGQTYEQYS.

This clonotype was recorded at least ten times. This rearrangement joins TRBV2 to TRBJ2-3, with 9 bases that match TRBD2. V dropped 4 bases and J dropped 6; count of bases not matched to a gene: 8. CDR3 length equals 15 residues. Germline V CDR1 and CDR2: SNHLY, FYNNEI. CDR3: CASSGWRGGRDTQYF. The CDR3 DNA sequence: TGTGCCAGCAGTGGCTGGCGGGGGGGCCGGGATACGCAGTATTTT.

This clonotype was recorded at least ten times. The V and J genes are TRBV7-3 and TRBJ1-2, with 9 bases matching TRBD1. The CDR3 totals 15 residues. The junction had 9 bases not matched to a gene; V was cut back by 5 bases and J by 5 bases. CDR1 and CDR2 (germline): SGHTA, FQGTGA. CDR3 amino acids: CASSLSRTGAYGYTF. The CDR3, as DNA: TGTGCCAGCAGCCTATCTCGGACAGGGGCGTATGGCTACACCTTC.

This clonotype appeared many times. The DNA for the CDR3 is TGTGCCAGCAGGGGGCCTTGGGTTAATGAAAAACTGTTTTTT. As protein: CASRGPWVNEKLFF. The chain links TRBV25-1 to TRBJ1-4; D possibly corresponds to TRBD1 (5 bases). This CDR3 is built from 14 residues. Per germline, CDR1 MGHDK and CDR2 SYGVNS. V was trimmed by 6 bases and J by 4 bases, leaving 12 bases between them.

The V gene is TRBV25-1, the J gene TRBJ1-6; 8 bases fit TRBD1. J was trimmed by 9 bases and V by 4 bases; bases with no gene match: 8. The germline gives CDR1 MGHDK, CDR2 SYGVNS. This CDR3 contains 15 residues. In DNA form, the CDR3 reads TGTGCCAGCAGTGGATGGACAGGGTTCAGTTCACCCCTCCACTTT. It encodes CASSGWTGFSSPLHF.

This clonotype was seen repeatedly, ten times or more. The CDR3 region is CASSRSTGLAGEQYF. CDR3 DNA: TGTGCCAGCAGCCGGAGCACGGGACTAGCTGGCGAGCAGTACTTC. The rearrangement uses TRBV6-5 and TRBJ2-7, with 9 positions matching TRBD2. V was pared by 6 bases and J by 6 bases, with 12 bases of the junction left unmatched. This CDR3 is 15 amino acids long. Germline V gives CDR1 MNHEY, CDR2 SVGAGI.

Many counts were recorded for this clonotype. The CDR3 DNA reads as TGTGCCAGCAGCATATCTCCAAATAATCAGCCCCAGCATTTT. Its translation is CASSISPNNQPQHF. This chain uses TRBV28 with TRBJ1-5, with unresolved D. CDR3 length equals 14 residues. In germline, CDR1 is MDHEN, CDR2 SYDVKM. The V gene lost 6 bases and the J gene lost 4 bases, with 13 bases spanning the gap.

At least ten counts were recorded for this clonotype. V and J are TRBV6-6 and TRBJ1-2; TRBD1 might be the D (6 bases). The V end was cut by 6 bases, the J end by 0 bases, with 11 bases between. CDR1 and CDR2 from the germline V gene are MNHNY and SVGAGI (reference sequence). The CDR3 runs to 14 residues. The CDR3 DNA sequence: TGTGCCAGCAGACAGACAGGCTCTAACTATGGCTACACCTTC. This gives the protein CASRQTGSNYGYTF.

The CDR3 reads CATSEGAPNTGELFF. The CDR3 region has the DNA TGTGCCACCAGTGAAGGGGCGCCGAACACCGGGGAGCTGTTTTTT. The chain combines TRBV24-1 with TRBJ2-2, with D perhaps TRBD1 (5 bases). V was shortened by 4 bases and J by 0 bases, with 8 bases between the two germline ends. The CDR3 runs 15 residues. Per the germline V gene, CDR1 is KGHDR and CDR2 is SFDVKD.

This clonotype came up many times. CDR3 DNA: TGTGCCAGTTCTGAGGAGTCCTTCTCTGGGGCCAACGTCCTGACTTTC. As protein: CASSEESFSGANVLTF. This chain uses TRBV19 with TRBJ2-6; D not certain. Trimming removed 8 bases from V and 0 bases from J, with 14 bases in between. In germline, CDR1 is LNHDA, CDR2 SQIVND (reference sequence). The CDR3 runs 16 residues.

This clonotype has ten or more counts. The chain joins TRBV7-2 to TRBJ2-3, with a tentative D call TRBD2 (7 bases). Trimming cost V 1 base and J 1 base, with 12 bases left between them. Germline loops: CDR1 SGHTA, CDR2 FQGNSA. This CDR3 has 16 amino acids. CDR3: CASSLVGGPGTDTQYF. CDR3 coding DNA: TGTGCCAGCAGCTTAGTGGGGGGGCCTGGCACAGATACGCAGTATTTT.

This clonotype was detected ten times or more. The chain is built from TRBV6-2 or TRBV6-3 and TRBJ2-3, with D unclear. This CDR3 spans 13 amino acids. The V end was cut by 6 bases, the J end by 1 base, with 8 bases between. Germline CDR1 is MNHEY and CDR2 is SVGEGT. The CDR3 protein is CASSTDRTDTQYF. In nucleotides, the CDR3 is TGTGCCAGCAGCACAGACCGCACAGATACGCAGTATTTT.

The chain has TRBV21-1 and TRBJ2-1; no DNA check was done on the table's D call, TRBD2. TRBV21-1 is reported as a pseudogene. The CDR3 contains 16 residues. The CDR3 sequence: CASSKALAGEADEQFF. CDR3 DNA: TGTGCCAGCAGCAAGGCACTAGCGGGAGAAGCGGATGAGCAGTTCTTC.

This clonotype occurred many times. The gene calls are TRBV13 and TRBJ2-2; D not resolved. CDR1 and CDR2 (germline): PRHDT, FYEKMQ (reference sequence). The CDR3 is 14 residues long. V was shortened by 2 bases and J by 7 bases, with 11 bases between the two germline ends. The CDR3 loop is CASSLIHSGGELFF. Written as DNA, the CDR3 is TGTGCCAGCAGCTTAATCCACTCGGGCGGGGAGCTGTTTTTT.

This clonotype was seen at least ten times. The rearrangement joins TRBV6-2 or TRBV6-3 to TRBJ2-3; no clear D. Looked up from germline, CDR1 is MNHEY and CDR2 is SVGEGT. V was shortened by 7 bases and J by 1 base, with 9 bases between the two germline ends. This CDR3 has 13 residues. The CDR3 reads CASNYQRTDTQYF. The CDR3 nucleotides read TGTGCCAGCAACTATCAGCGCACAGATACGCAGTATTTT.